This TCR beta chain appears in the sequencing data of a study of blood T cell repertoires in COVID-19. Study context: Donors in the United States, Italy and Spain gave samples during acute or convalescent COVID-19.

Libraries were prepared by immunoSEQ multiplex PCR; TCRdb keeps only in-frame clonotypes and omits some of them. The data contain some 200,000 clones, roughly 85% of them seen just once; the ten biggest clones take up approximately 2.4%. What was sequenced was peripheral blood. The sequence was collected from a woman in her 70s with COVID-19, enrolled during active disease.

The CDR3 reads CASSYTSGTLNTEAFF. The CDR3 DNA is TGTGCCAGCAGTTACACTTCCGGGACACTGAACACTGAAGCTTTCTTT. V and J are TRBV6-2 or TRBV6-3 and TRBJ1-1, with D tentatively TRBD1 (6 bases). The length of the CDR3 is 16 residues. The germline CDR1 and CDR2 sequences are MNHEY and SVGEGT. V was pared by 2 bases and J by 0 bases, with 13 bases between.